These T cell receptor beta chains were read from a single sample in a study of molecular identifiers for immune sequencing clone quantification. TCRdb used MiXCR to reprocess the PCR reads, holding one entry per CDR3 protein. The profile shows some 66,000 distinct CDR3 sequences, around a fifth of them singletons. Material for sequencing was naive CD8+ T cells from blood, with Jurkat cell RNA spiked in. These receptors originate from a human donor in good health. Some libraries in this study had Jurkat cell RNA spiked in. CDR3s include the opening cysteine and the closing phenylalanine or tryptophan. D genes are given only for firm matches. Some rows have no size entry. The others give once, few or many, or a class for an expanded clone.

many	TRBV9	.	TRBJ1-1	CASRPNPNMDTEAFF	TGTGCCAGCAGACCTAACCCGAATATGGACACTGAAGCTTTCTTT
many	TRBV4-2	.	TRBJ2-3	CASSQGDTQYF	TGTGCCAGCAGCCAAGGCGATACGCAGTATTTT
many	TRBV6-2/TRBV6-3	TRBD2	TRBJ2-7	CASSYPGLANEQYF	TGTGCCAGCAGTTACCCGGGACTAGCGAACGAGCAGTACTTC
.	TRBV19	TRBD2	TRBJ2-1	CASSSGSYEQFF	TGTGCCAGTAGCAGCGGGAGCTATGAGCAGTTCTTC
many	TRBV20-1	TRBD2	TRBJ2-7	CSAGIGLAVYEQYF	TGCAGTGCCGGTATAGGACTAGCGGTATACGAGCAGTACTTC
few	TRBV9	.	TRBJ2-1	CASSPIGGNEQFF	TGTGCCAGCAGCCCAATAGGAGGCAATGAGCAGTTCTTC
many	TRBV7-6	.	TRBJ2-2	CASSLLGLGAGELFF	TGTGCCAGCAGCTTACTCGGTTTAGGGGCCGGGGAGCTGTTTTTT
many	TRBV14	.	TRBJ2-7	CASSPLQGFRSEQYF	TGTGCCAGCAGCCCCCTACAGGGTTTTAGGTCCGAGCAGTACTTC
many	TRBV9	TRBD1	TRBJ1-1	CASSGQGFTEAFF	TGTGCCAGCAGCGGACAGGGGTTCACTGAAGCTTTCTTT
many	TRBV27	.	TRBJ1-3	CASSHQGHPGNTIYF	TGTGCCAGCAGTCACCAGGGACATCCTGGAAACACCATATATTTT
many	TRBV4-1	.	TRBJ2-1	CASSQYRDSTYNEQFF	TGCGCCAGCAGCCAATACCGGGACTCGACATACAATGAGCAGTTCTTC
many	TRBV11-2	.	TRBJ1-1	CASSLVVSLNTEAFF	TGTGCCAGCAGCTTAGTTGTCAGCTTGAACACTGAAGCTTTCTTT
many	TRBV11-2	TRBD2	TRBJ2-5	CASSSRTSSGTQYF	TGTGCCAGCAGCTCGCGGACTAGCTCGGGGACCCAGTACTTC
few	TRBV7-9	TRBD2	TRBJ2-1	CASSSFGSRGSSYNEQFF	TGTGCCAGCAGCTCCTTCGGGTCTCGCGGGAGCTCCTACAATGAGCAGTTCTTC
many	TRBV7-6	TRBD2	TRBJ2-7	CASSATSEGSYEQYF	TGTGCCAGCAGCGCGACTAGCGAGGGATCCTACGAGCAGTACTTC
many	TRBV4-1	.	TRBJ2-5	CASSQEGVGQTQYF	TGCGCCAGCAGCCAAGAAGGAGTAGGGCAGACCCAGTACTTC
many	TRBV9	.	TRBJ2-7	CASSPPSSGEQYF	TGTGCCAGCAGCCCACCCTCTTCGGGGGAGCAGTACTTC
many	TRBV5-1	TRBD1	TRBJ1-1	CASRQGVTEAFF	TGCGCCAGCCGACAGGGGGTCACTGAAGCTTTCTTT
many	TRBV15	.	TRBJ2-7	CATSRVLGDEQYF	TGTGCCACCAGCAGAGTTTTGGGCGACGAGCAGTACTTC
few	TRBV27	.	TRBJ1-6	CASREGPAFGSPLHF	TGTGCCAGCAGAGAGGGTCCAGCCTTCGGTTCACCCCTCCACTTT
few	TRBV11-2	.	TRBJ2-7	CASSSRSNEQYF	TGTGCCAGCAGCTCCCGATCCAACGAGCAGTACTTC
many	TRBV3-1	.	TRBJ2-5	CASSQVVVATWPQETQYF	TGTGCCAGCAGCCAAGTTGTAGTAGCTACGTGGCCCCAAGAGACCCAGTACTTC
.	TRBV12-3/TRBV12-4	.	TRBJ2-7	CASSLATLLAEQYF	TGTGCCAGCAGTTTAGCGACCCTCCTCGCCGAGCAGTACTTC
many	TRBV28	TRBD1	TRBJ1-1	CASSTGQGLPEAFF	TGTGCCAGCAGTACGGGACAGGGGTTGCCTGAAGCTTTCTTT
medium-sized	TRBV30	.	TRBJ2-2	CAWSYTNTGELFF	TGTGCCTGGAGTTACACGAACACCGGGGAGCTGTTTTTT
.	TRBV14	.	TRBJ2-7	CASSQESNSWAYEQYF	TGTGCCAGCAGCCAAGAGAGTAACAGTTGGGCCTACGAGCAGTACTTC